A single sample is the source of the 26 T cell receptor beta chains below, sequenced in a study of T cell repertoires in cytomegalovirus infection. TCRdb re-derived calls from the reads in MiXCR, one entry per CDR3 protein. Among more than 150,000 distinct CDR3 sequences, 28% were seen once, and the ten largest hold approximately 30%. The sample taken for sequencing was PBMCs. These receptors came from a human donor in good health (CMV status not recorded). Some clones in this sample may be carry-over from other donors' samples.

The V call is TRBV7-9, the J call TRBJ1-2, with D tentatively TRBD1 (5 bases). CDR3 length: 13 amino acids. V was trimmed by 8 bases and J by 2 bases, leaving 12 bases between them. Germline CDR1 and CDR2: SEHNR and FQNEAQ (reference sequence). CDR3 sequence: CASASGDNYGYTF. In nucleotides, the CDR3 is TGTGCCAGCGCCTCCGGGGACAACTATGGCTACACCTTC.

To note about this clonotype: A read error may be the cause here, since a much bigger clone is one base away. V gene TRBV7-2 combines with J gene TRBJ2-7, with a tentative D call TRBD2 (6 bases). Trimming stripped 3 bases from V and 6 bases from J, with 15 bases between. The CDR3 contains 14 residues. From germline, CDR1 is SGHTA and CDR2 FQGNSA. CDR3 nucleotides: TGTGCCAGCAGCTTGGACTACCCACCCTGCGAGCAGTACTTC. Protein product: CASSLDYPPCEQYF.

This rearrangement joins TRBV13 to TRBJ1-2; D is possibly TRBD1 (5 bases). There are 14 residues in the CDR3. Germline CDR1 PRHDT, CDR2 FYEKMQ (reference sequence). V gave up 5 bases and J gave up 4 bases, with 14 bases separating them. The CDR3: CASSEHGTGYGYTF. The DNA for the CDR3 is TGTGCCAGCAGCGAGCACGGGACTGGCTATGGCTACACCTTC.

The V call is TRBV7-8, the J call TRBJ2-3, with TRBD1 matching over 8 bases. From germline, CDR1 is SGHVS and CDR2 FQNEAQ. This CDR3 has 16 residues. V dropped 1 base and J dropped 3; count of bases not matched to a gene: 6. The CDR3 DNA sequence: TGTGCCAGCAGCTTAGGGGCGGGACAGGAGACAGATACGCAGTATTTT. Translation gives CASSLGAGQETDTQYF.

This clonotype was recorded at least ten times. For the CDR3, the DNA is TGTGCCAGCAGCTCCAGACGGGCCAGCACAGATACGCAGTATTTT. Translating it yields CASSSRRASTDTQYF. The chain joins TRBV7-2 to TRBJ2-3; D ambiguous. The germline CDR1 and CDR2 sequences are SGHTA and FQGNSA. With 4 bases removed from V and 0 bases from J, the gap between germline ends came to 11 bases. The CDR3 length is 15 residues.

This chain uses TRBV6-2 or TRBV6-3 with TRBJ2-2; maybe TRBD2 (5 bases). Trimming cost V 10 bases and J 5 bases, with 11 bases left between them. Germline V gene lookup returns CDR1 MNHEY and CDR2 SVGEGT. The CDR3 has 12 residues. The CDR3 spells CAITPGTGELFF. Here the CDR3 DNA reads TGTGCCATCACCCCGGGGACCGGGGAGCTGTTTTTT.

V is TRBV2 and J is TRBJ2-4, with TRBD1 matching 9 bases. The CDR3 runs to 14 residues. The V gene end was trimmed by 6 bases and the J gene end by 5 bases; junction bases not matched to a gene: 5. Looked up from germline, CDR1 is SNHLY and CDR2 is FYNNEI. The DNA of the CDR3 is TGTGCCAGCAGACAGGGGGCCTCTCAAAACATTCAGTACTTC. Translating it yields CASRQGASQNIQYF.

The genes are TRBV4-3 and TRBJ2-4; D might be TRBD1 (6 bases). The V end lost 0 bases, the J end lost 6 bases, and 18 bases lay between the germline ends. The CDR3 consists of 17 residues. CDR1 and CDR2 from the germline V gene are LGHNA and YSLEER. CDR3 in DNA: TGCGCCAGCAGCCAAGATATAGGGGCAACAGGGAGAAACATTCAGTACTTC. Encoded protein: CASSQDIGATGRNIQYF.

The chain carries TRBV11-2 and TRBJ1-2; D is unclear. Germline V gene lookup returns CDR1 SGHAT and CDR2 FQNNGV. This CDR3 spans 17 amino acids. The ends were cut back, 4 bases at V and 8 bases at J, with 26 bases in the middle. CDR3 DNA: TGTGCCAGCAGCTACCCCGGGGTGAACGGATGGAGCGGGGGCTACACCTTC. Translating gives CASSYPGVNGWSGGYTF.

The chain uses TRBV5-1 and TRBJ2-5, with D uncertain. Germline V lookup: CDR1 SGHRS, CDR2 YFSETQ. The CDR3 sequence is 13 residues long. Trimming pared 0 bases from V and 5 bases from J, leaving 8 bases between. CDR3 in amino acids: CASSLEAAETQYF. The CDR3 DNA reads TGCGCCAGCAGCTTGGAAGCCGCGGAGACCCAGTACTTC.

V usage is TRBV6-2 or TRBV6-3 and J usage is TRBJ1-5, with a possible D match to TRBD1 (5 bases). The ends were cut back, 6 bases at V and 2 bases at J, with 14 bases in the middle. The CDR3 covers 15 residues. Germline CDR1 and CDR2: MNHEY and SVGEGT. The CDR3 region has the DNA TGTGCCAGCAGACCTCCAGGGAATGGCAATCAGCCCCAGCATTTT. Translation gives CASRPPGNGNQPQHF.

This clonotype has a single count. The chain joins TRBV7-6 to TRBJ2-7; 7 bases map to TRBD2. The CDR3 contains 14 residues. Trimming removed 1 base from V and 3 bases from J; junction bases left unmatched: 3. Germline CDR1 SGHVS, CDR2 FNYEAQ. CDR3 DNA sequence: TGTGCCAGCAGCTTAGTGGCGGGGGACTACGAGCAGTACTTC. Its translation is CASSLVAGDYEQYF.

The chain combines TRBV15 with TRBJ1-1, with 8 bases fitting TRBD1. In germline, CDR1 is LNHNV, CDR2 YYDKDF (reference sequence). CDR3 length: 20 amino acids. V lost 3 bases to trimming and J lost 11 bases; unmatched junction nucleotides: 29. The CDR3 sequence: CATSRHRTFRDRRNSGEAFF. The DNA for the CDR3 is TGTGCCACCAGCAGGCACCGGACCTTCCGGGACAGGAGAAACTCCGGCGAGGCTTTCTTT.

The chain is built from TRBV19 and TRBJ1-1; 7 bases align to TRBD1. This CDR3 is built from 14 residues. J gave up 7 bases and V 6 bases, and 11 bases lay outside the gene matches. Germline V CDR1 and CDR2: LNHDA, SQIVND (reference sequence). The DNA for the CDR3 is TGTGCCAGTAGGAGGGGGCCCTCCGGTAGTGAAGCTTTCTTT. Amino acid sequence: CASRRGPSGSEAFF.

The chain uses TRBV12-3 or TRBV12-4 and TRBJ2-6; tentative D call: TRBD2 (5 bases). This CDR3 has 15 residues. Trimming pared 6 bases from V and 2 bases from J, leaving 11 bases between. For the CDR3, the DNA is TGTGCCAGCAGACCCGACGGGGCTGGGGCCAACGTCCTGACTTTC. Its translation is CASRPDGAGANVLTF.

This clonotype was observed a handful of times. The germline gene is not matched at one end of the junction; a read error may be the cause. This rearrangement joins TRBV7-3 to TRBJ2-1; 11 nucleotides align to TRBD1. From germline, CDR1 is SGHTA and CDR2 FQGTGA. The CDR3 has 16 amino acids. Here the CDR3 reads CASSPAAGTGGNEQFF. CDR3 nucleotides: TGTGCTAGCAGCCCTGCCGCGGGGACAGGGGGAAATGAGCAGTTCTTC.

This clonotype was counted only a few times. The J gene is TRBJ1-1, the V gene TRBV19; maybe TRBD1 (6 bases). Looked up from germline, CDR1 is LNHDA and CDR2 is SQIVND (reference sequence). The CDR3 sequence is 15 residues long. The V gene lost 10 bases and the J gene lost 2 bases, with 20 bases spanning the gap. The CDR3 region is CATSTGSETNTEAFF. CDR3 coding DNA: TGTGCCACCTCAACAGGGTCAGAAACCAACACTGAAGCTTTCTTT.

The rearrangement joins TRBV6-6 to TRBJ1-4; tentative D call: TRBD1 (5 bases). CDR3 length equals 14 residues. Germline CDR1 is MNHNY and CDR2 is SVGAGI (reference sequence). The V and J ends lost 7 bases and 15 bases respectively, with 24 bases between them. Here the CDR3 DNA reads TGTGCCAGCACCGCAGGGTCCAAGAATAGGAGGGTGTTTTTT. It is translated as CASTAGSKNRRVFF.

This clonotype was observed many times. The J gene is TRBJ2-7, the V gene TRBV7-2, with D possibly matching TRBD1 (5 bases). V dropped 5 bases and J dropped 4 bases, with 18 bases sitting between them. CDR3 length equals 15 residues. The germline V gene has CDR1 SGHTA and CDR2 FQGNSA. CDR3 amino acids: CASSRTTGVAYEQYF. The CDR3 DNA sequence: TGTGCCAGCAGCCGAACTACAGGAGTTGCGTACGAGCAGTACTTC.

V is TRBV7-9 and J is TRBJ1-1; D might be TRBD1 (5 bases). Germline V gene sequence: CDR1 SEHNR, CDR2 FQNEAQ (reference sequence). V lost 5 bases and J 3 bases, leaving 13 bases between the germline ends. The CDR3 consists of 14 residues. CDR3 sequence reads: CASSLRDRHTEAFF. The CDR3 DNA reads as TGTGCCAGCAGCCTGAGGGACCGGCACACTGAAGCTTTCTTT.

V gene TRBV5-6 combines with J gene TRBJ1-6; unclear D gene. The CDR3 is 16 residues long. With 0 bases removed from V and 6 bases from J, the gap between germline ends came to 13 bases. CDR1 and CDR2 from the germline V gene are SGHDT and YYEEEE. The DNA of the CDR3 is TGTGCCAGCAGCTTGGTTCTGGATGTTACTAATTCACCCCTCCACTTT. This gives the protein CASSLVLDVTNSPLHF.

The table lists this clonotype with a few counts. The chain employs TRBV25-1 and TRBJ1-5; unclear D gene. The ends were cut back, 4 bases at V and 2 bases at J, with 12 bases in the middle. The germline gives CDR1 MGHDK, CDR2 SYGVNS. The CDR3 sequence is 15 residues long. CDR3 in DNA: TGTGCCAGCAGTGGGGATCTACGGGGCAATCAGCCCCAGCATTTT. Translated, it gives CASSGDLRGNQPQHF. Variable domain in full (rest from reference TRBV25-1 and TRBJ1-5): EADIYQTPRYLVIGTGKKITLECSQTMGHDKMYWYQQDPGMELHLIHYSYGVNSTEKGDLSSESTVSRIRTEHFPLTLESARPSHTSQYLCASSGDLRGNQPQHFGDGTRLSIL.

The chain recombines TRBV7-9 with TRBJ2-1; 9 positions agree with TRBD1. The CDR3 sequence is 14 residues long. Looked up from germline, CDR1 is SEHNR and CDR2 is FQNEAQ (reference sequence). Trimming took 5 bases from V and 3 from J; bases not matched to a gene: 2. The CDR3 DNA sequence: TGTGCCAGCAGCAAGACAGGGGGCTACAATGAGCAGTTCTTC. This translates into CASSKTGGYNEQFF.

The V and J genes are TRBV2 and TRBJ1-1; D unresolved. The germline gives CDR1 SNHLY, CDR2 FYNNEI. Trimming stripped 2 bases from V and 2 bases from J, with 6 bases between. The CDR3 runs 13 residues. CDR3 loop: CASSETRNTEAFF. The CDR3 DNA reads as TGTGCCAGCAGTGAAACTCGTAACACTGAAGCTTTCTTT.

The chain joins TRBV5-3 to TRBJ2-2; 7 nucleotides line up with TRBD2. TRBV5-3 is an ORF for which the function is uncertain. The CDR3 is made up of 15 amino acids. V gave up 8 bases and J gave up 5 bases; unmatched junction bases: 12. The CDR3: CASSQGAGITGELFF. In DNA form, the CDR3 reads TGTGCCAGCAGCCAGGGAGCGGGGATAACCGGGGAGCTGTTTTTT.

The chain uses TRBV7-3 and TRBJ2-1; maybe TRBD2 (6 bases). The CDR3 spans 13 residues. Germline V gene sequence: CDR1 SGHTA, CDR2 FQGTGA. V dropped 5 bases and J dropped 4 bases, with 9 bases sitting between them. The CDR3 region has the DNA TGTGCCAGCAGCGGCGGGGTTTACAATGAGCAGTTCTTC. Protein sequence: CASSGGVYNEQFF.